The next 14 T cell receptor beta chains were all read from a single sample in a study of a mutant IDH1 vaccine in newly diagnosed glioma. Profiled with immunoSEQ multiplex PCR; TCRdb holds only in-frame clones, not every one. The repertoire holds around 32,000 clones, with 79% as singletons. For these TCRs, the target antigens are not known. The time point is: week 35, safety follow-up. Each dose of the vaccine consisted of 300 ug of mutant IDH1 20-mer peptide, with topical imiquimod. The sample here was PBMCs, taken from a glioma patient whose treatment included an IDH1 peptide vaccine. These receptors were taken from a woman in her twenties or thirties with glioma. Some clones in this sample may be carry-over from other donors' samples.

The rearrangement joins TRBV6-5 to TRBJ1-1, with a possible D match to TRBD1 (6 bases). CDR3 length: 16 residues. Deletions cut 4 bases from V and 0 bases from J, with 15 bases between. Germline CDR1 reads MNHEY; CDR2 reads SVGAGI. CDR3 sequence reads: CASSSPTTGLNTEAFF. DNA for the CDR3: TGTGCCAGCAGTTCCCCGACGACAGGTTTGAACACTGAAGCTTTCTTT.

This clone appeared a few times. This chain connects TRBV10-1 to TRBJ2-7; 13 bases match TRBD2. This CDR3 region has 16 residues. The trim removed 2 bases at V and 6 bases at J, leaving 7 bases unmatched. Germline loops: CDR1 WNHNN, CDR2 SYGVQD (reference sequence). The CDR3: CASSETSGLAGVEQYF. The CDR3 DNA reads TGCGCCAGCAGTGAGACCTCAGGACTAGCGGGAGTCGAGCAGTACTTC.

The chain couples TRBV4-2 to TRBJ1-3; D gene uncertain. The CDR3 totals 12 residues. Germline loops: CDR1 LGHNA, CDR2 YNFKEQ. V was shortened by 2 bases and J by 2 bases, with 1 base between the two germline ends. The CDR3 here is CASSQTGNTIYF. The CDR3 nucleotides read TGTGCCAGCAGCCAAACTGGAAACACCATATATTTT.

The V call is TRBV18, the J call TRBJ1-1; 10 bases line up with TRBD1. After removal of 0 bases from V and 3 bases from J, the junction contained 1 base not matched to a gene. CDR1 is KGHSH, CDR2 LQKENI, per germline. This CDR3 has 15 residues. Written as DNA, the CDR3 is TGTGCCAGCTCACCACCGGGACAGGGGTACACTGAAGCTTTCTTT. Its protein is CASSPPGQGYTEAFF.

The chain couples TRBV15 to TRBJ1-2; 9 bases are a match to TRBD1. In germline, CDR1 is LNHNV, CDR2 YYDKDF (reference sequence). The CDR3 spans 17 residues. After removal of 3 bases from V and 4 bases from J, the junction contained 12 bases not matched to a gene. The CDR3 loop is CATSSAYWDREGYGYTF. The CDR3 nucleotides read TGTGCCACCAGCAGTGCCTACTGGGACAGGGAGGGCTATGGCTACACCTTC.

The chain is built from TRBV19 and TRBJ2-7; D not certain. CDR3 length: 13 residues. Trimming removed 3 bases at V and 0 bases at J, with 6 bases between. Germline V gene sequence: CDR1 LNHDA, CDR2 SQIVND (reference sequence). DNA of the CDR3: TGTGCCAGTAGTATTACCTCCTCCTACGAGCAGTACTTC. Translation gives CASSITSSYEQYF.

V usage is TRBV10-1 and J usage is TRBJ2-1; 11 positions agree with TRBD2. With V trimmed by 3 bases and J by 4 bases, 2 bases remained unmatched. CDR1 is WNHNN and CDR2 is SYGVQD in the germline V gene (reference sequence). The CDR3 runs 15 residues. The CDR3: CASSESSGGYNEQFF. CDR3 nucleotides: TGCGCCAGCAGTGAATCTAGCGGGGGGTACAATGAGCAGTTCTTC.

This sequence joins TRBV27 and TRBJ2-7; perhaps TRBD1 as D (5 bases). Between the trimmed V and J ends, which lost 0 bases and 4 bases, there was a span of 13 bases. Per germline, CDR1 MNHEY and CDR2 SMNVEV (reference sequence). The CDR3 is 15 amino acids. Written as DNA, the CDR3 is TGTGCCAGCAGTTTATCGGCCGGCCAGGGATACGAGCAGTACTTC. It codes for CASSLSAGQGYEQYF.

This chain joins TRBV9 and TRBJ2-5; D ambiguous. The CDR3 has 15 amino acids. Between the trimmed V and J ends, which lost 4 bases and 0 bases, there was a span of 13 bases. Germline values: CDR1 SGDLS, CDR2 YYNGEE. CDR3 protein: CASSPSRRYQETQYF. The DNA for the CDR3 is TGTGCCAGCAGCCCGTCCAGACGTTACCAAGAGACCCAGTACTTC.

This chain links TRBV2 with TRBJ1-1, with D uncertain. Looked up from germline, CDR1 is SNHLY and CDR2 is FYNNEI. This CDR3 comprises 12 residues. The ends were cut back, 7 bases at V and 4 bases at J, with 10 bases in the middle. DNA for the CDR3: TGTGCCAGCATCGCGGGGTCCACTGAAGCTTTCTTT. Amino acid sequence: CASIAGSTEAFF.

The CDR3 DNA follows: TGTGCCAGCTCACCACGGGCGAGGACCGCGGCTTACAATGAGCAGTTCTTC. Translated, it gives CASSPRARTAAYNEQFF. This chain joins TRBV18 and TRBJ2-1, with unresolved D. Germline V gene sequence: CDR1 KGHSH, CDR2 LQKENI. This CDR3 comprises 17 residues. V dropped 1 base and J dropped 4 bases, with 17 bases sitting between them.

This clone was seen a few times. V and J are TRBV5-1 and TRBJ1-5, with D hard to call. This CDR3 has 13 residues. The germline CDR1 and CDR2 sequences are SGHRS and YFSETQ. Trimming shortened V by 0 bases and J by 3 bases, and 4 bases separated the two germline ends. The CDR3 DNA reads TGCGCCAGCAGCTTGGACATCAATCAGCCCCAGCATTTT. Protein: CASSLDINQPQHF.

The V call is TRBV2, the J call TRBJ2-3; TRBD2 matches 7 bases. This CDR3 has 12 residues. V lost 6 bases and J lost 6; bases outside the gene matches: 3. Per the germline V gene, CDR1 is SNHLY and CDR2 is FYNNEI. The CDR3 bases are TGTGCCAGCAGGGAACTAGCGGATACGCAGTATTTT. This codes for CASRELADTQYF. Full variable domain (remainder filled in from reference TRBV2 and TRBJ2-3): EPEVTQTPSHQVTQMGQEVILRCVPISNHLYFYWYRQILGQKVEFLVSFYNNEISEKSEIFDDQFSVERPDGSNFTLKIRSTKLEDSAMYFCASRELADTQYFGPGTRLTVL.

The J gene is TRBJ1-1, the V gene TRBV10-3; a weak D match, TRBD1 (5 bases). Trimming pared 2 bases from V and 3 bases from J, leaving 13 bases between. The CDR3 has 15 amino acids. Germline CDR1 is ENHRY and CDR2 is SYGVKD. CDR3 in DNA: TGTGCCATCAGTGAGAGAGGGGCGGGGGACACTGAAGCTTTCTTT. Its translation: CAISERGAGDTEAFF.